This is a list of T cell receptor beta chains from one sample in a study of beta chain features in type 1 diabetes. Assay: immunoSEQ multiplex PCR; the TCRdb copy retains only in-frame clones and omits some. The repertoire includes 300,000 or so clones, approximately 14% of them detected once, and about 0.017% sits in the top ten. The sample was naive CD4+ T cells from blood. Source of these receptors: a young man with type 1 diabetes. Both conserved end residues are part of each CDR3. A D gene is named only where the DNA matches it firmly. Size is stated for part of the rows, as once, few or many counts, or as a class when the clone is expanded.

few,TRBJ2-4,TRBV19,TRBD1,CASSPRQGANVIQYF,TGTGCCAGTAGTCCTCGACAGGGAGCAAATGTCATTCAGTACTTC
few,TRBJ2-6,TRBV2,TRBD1,CASQGAVSGANVLTF,TGTGCCAGCCAGGGGGCGGTCTCCGGGGCCAACGTCCTGACTTTC
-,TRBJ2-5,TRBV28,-,CASSRTVPTGETQYF,TGTGCCAGCTCCCGGACAGTTCCAACCGGAGAGACCCAGTACTTC
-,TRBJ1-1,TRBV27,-,CASSPPGNTEAFF,TGTGCCAGCAGTCCCCCCGGGAACACTGAAGCTTTCTTT
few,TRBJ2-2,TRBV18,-,CASSPGMNTGELFF,TGTGCCAGCTCACCTGGCATGAACACCGGGGAGCTGTTTTTT
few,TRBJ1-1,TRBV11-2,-,CASSSPSRRAEAFF,TGTGCCAGCAGCTCCCCGAGCAGGAGGGCTGAAGCTTTCTTT
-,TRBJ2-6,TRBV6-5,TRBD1,CASSSQGAGANVLTF,TGTGCCAGCAGTTCACAGGGGGCTGGGGCCAACGTCCTGACTTTC
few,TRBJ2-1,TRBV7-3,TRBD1,CASSLGQGTYNEQFF,TGTGCCAGCAGCTTAGGACAGGGGACCTACAATGAGCAGTTCTTC
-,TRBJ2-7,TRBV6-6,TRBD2,CASSVTSGIRWEQYF,TGTGCCAGCAGTGTCACTAGCGGGATACGATGGGAGCAGTACTTC
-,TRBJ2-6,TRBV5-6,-,CASSFREGANVLTF,TGTGCCAGCAGCTTCCGGGAAGGGGCCAACGTCCTGACTTTC
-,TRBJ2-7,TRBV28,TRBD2,CASSVPGLAKPEQYF,TGTGCCAGCAGTGTCCCCGGACTAGCTAAACCCGAGCAGTACTTC
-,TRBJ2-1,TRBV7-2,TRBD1,CASSPHETGLQGNEQFF,TGTGCCAGCAGCCCCCACGAGACAGGGCTACAAGGCAATGAGCAGTTCTTC
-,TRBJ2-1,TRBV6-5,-,CASSYSGASSYNEQFF,TGTGCCAGCAGTTACTCGGGGGCAAGCTCCTACAATGAGCAGTTCTTC
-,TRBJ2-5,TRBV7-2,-,CASSLVKGGGETQYF,TGTGCCAGCAGCTTAGTAAAGGGGGGAGGGGAGACCCAGTACTTC
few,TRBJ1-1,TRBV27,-,CASIGGYTEAFF,TGTGCCAGCATAGGGGGATACACTGAAGCTTTCTTT
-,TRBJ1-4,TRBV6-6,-,CASTPRGAGISEKLFF,TGTGCCAGCACCCCACGGGGAGCTGGCATTTCTGAAAAACTGTTTTTT
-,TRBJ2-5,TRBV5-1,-,CASSSRTKETQYF,TGCGCCAGCAGCTCTAGGACTAAAGAGACCCAGTACTTC
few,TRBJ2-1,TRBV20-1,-,CSARPGNEQFF,TGCAGTGCTAGACCGGGCAATGAGCAGTTCTTC
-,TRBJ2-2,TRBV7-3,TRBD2,CASSLPHLSGRRTGELFF,TGTGCCAGCAGCTTACCGCACCTTAGCGGGAGAAGAACCGGGGAGCTGTTTTTT
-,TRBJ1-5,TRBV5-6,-,CASSSREAGWDQPQHF,TGTGCCAGCAGCTCTAGGGAGGCAGGGTGGGATCAGCCCCAGCATTTT